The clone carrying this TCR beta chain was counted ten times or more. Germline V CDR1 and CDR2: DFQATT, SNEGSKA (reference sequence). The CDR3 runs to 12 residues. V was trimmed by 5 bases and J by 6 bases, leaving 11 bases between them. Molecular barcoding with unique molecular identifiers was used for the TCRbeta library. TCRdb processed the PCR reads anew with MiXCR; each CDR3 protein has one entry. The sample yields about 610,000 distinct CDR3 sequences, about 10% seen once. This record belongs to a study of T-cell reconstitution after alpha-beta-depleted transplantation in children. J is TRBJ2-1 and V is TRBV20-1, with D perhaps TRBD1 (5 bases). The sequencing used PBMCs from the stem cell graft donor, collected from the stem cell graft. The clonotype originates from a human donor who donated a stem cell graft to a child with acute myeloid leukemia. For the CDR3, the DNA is TGCAGTGCTGGGGCTGAAGGCAATGAGCAGTTCTTC. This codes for CSAGAEGNEQFF.